This T cell receptor beta chain was sequenced for a study of regulatory T cells in long-lasting Graves disease. TCR beta libraries were built with iRepertoire HTBI primers and Arm-PCR of CDR3 regions. TCRdb re-called the multiplex PCR reads through MiXCR, storing one row per CDR3 protein. The sample includes 530,000 or so distinct CDR3 sequences, about 15% of them seen just once. The germline CDR1 and CDR2 sequences are WSHSY and SAAADI. V was cut by 7 bases and J by 7 bases, with 17 bases left in between. This CDR3 contains 15 residues. This clonotype came up a few times. Time point here: newly diagnosed GD, antithyroid drugs for less than 3 months. The authors made the TCR library using RNA they extracted from PBMCs. The data were also submitted as part of a second study, on T cells in Graves' hyperthyroidism and ophthalmopathy.

The starting material was peripheral blood mononuclear cells (PBMCs), obtained at new diagnosis, from a patient treated with antithyroid drugs. This receptor was taken from a man in his late teens or twenties with Graves disease. The chain is built from TRBV10-2 and TRBJ1-6, with TRBD1 as a possible D gene (6 bases). The CDR3 DNA reads as TGCGCCAGCACCAGAGGGGGGGTCGAAAATTCACCCCTCCACTTT. Encoded protein: CASTRGGVENSPLHF.